This T cell receptor (beta chain) came from a study of T cells expressing NK-cell markers. The wider study: The study drew TCR beta repertoires from sorted CD3+CD56+NKG2C+, CD3+CD56+NKG2C- and CD3+CD56-NKG2C+ T cells. Sequenced donors, eight in total, included seven who were HCMV-seropositive and one who was seronegative. Study-level findings and limits: These clonotypes, the leaders elsewhere, also led the CD3+CD56-NKG2C+ fraction in four donors.

On this clonotype itself: The antigen remains unidentified.

The germline gives CDR1 GTSNPN, CDR2 SVGIG (reference sequence). This CDR3 spans 13 amino acids. Scientists made TCR beta cDNA using 5'RACE template switching with UMIs. TCRdb reprocessed the 5' RACE reads and keeps a single row for each CDR3 protein, giving no DNA. The sample table sets out about 540,000 distinct CDR3 sequences. The sequencing input was blood T cells: a sorted CD56 or NKG2C T cell subset, CD4+ or CD8+ T cells, or bulk PBMC T cells (not recorded which). The TCR comes from a man aged 18 to 30 in good health. The chain joins TRBV30 to TRBJ1-5; TCRdb's D call of TRBD1 is untestable without DNA. This CDR3 is CAWADRENQPQHF.